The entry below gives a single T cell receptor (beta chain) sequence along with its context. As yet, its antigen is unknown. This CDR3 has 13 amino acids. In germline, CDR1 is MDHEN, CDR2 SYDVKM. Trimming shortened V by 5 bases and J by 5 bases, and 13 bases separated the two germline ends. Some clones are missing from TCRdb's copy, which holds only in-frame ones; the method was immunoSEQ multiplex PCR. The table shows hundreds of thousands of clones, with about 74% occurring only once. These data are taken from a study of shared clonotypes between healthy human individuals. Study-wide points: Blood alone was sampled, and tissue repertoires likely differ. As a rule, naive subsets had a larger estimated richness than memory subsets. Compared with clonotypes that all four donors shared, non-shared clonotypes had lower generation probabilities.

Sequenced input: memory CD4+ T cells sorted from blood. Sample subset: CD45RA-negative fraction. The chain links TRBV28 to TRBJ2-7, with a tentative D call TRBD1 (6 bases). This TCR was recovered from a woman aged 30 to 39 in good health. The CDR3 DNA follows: TGTGCCAGCAGTAGGGGGATTTGGGACGAGCAGTACTTC. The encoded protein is CASSRGIWDEQYF.